Listed below are T cell receptor beta chains from one sample, sequenced in a study of neurological immune-mediated disorders. TCRdb ran MiXCR on the 5' RACE reads and lists one entry per CDR3 protein. The profile covers about 80,000 distinct CDR3 sequences, with 5% to 6.5% appearing a single time and 7.9% taken by the ten largest. Sequenced material: PBMCs. The receptors stem from a woman aged 55-70 years with multiple sclerosis. Each CDR3 is given with its conserved first and last residue. Each record gives: CDR3 protein, CDR3 DNA, J gene, V gene, clone size, D gene. D genes are given only for firm matches. Clone size is given for some rows only: seen once, a few or many times, or a class if the clone is expanded.

CDR3aa: CASSLQGPNSPLHF; CDR3nt: TGCGCCAGCAGCTTGCAGGGACCGAATTCACCCCTCCACTTT; j_gene: TRBJ1-6; v_gene: TRBV5-1; abundance: many; d_gene: .
CDR3aa: CSAGGANYGYTF; CDR3nt: TGCAGCGCCGGCGGAGCTAACTATGGCTACACCTTC; j_gene: TRBJ1-2; v_gene: TRBV29-1; abundance: many; d_gene: .
CDR3aa: CSARVRYSNQPQHF; CDR3nt: TGCAGTGCTAGAGTCAGATATAGCAATCAGCCCCAGCATTTT; j_gene: TRBJ1-5; v_gene: TRBV20-1; abundance: many; d_gene: .
CDR3aa: CSYTRGRATGELFF; CDR3nt: TGCAGCTACACCAGGGGGCGGGCAACCGGGGAGCTGTTTTTT; j_gene: TRBJ2-2; v_gene: TRBV29-1; abundance: many; d_gene: TRBD1
CDR3aa: CASSRQGSTSNQPQHF; CDR3nt: TGTGCCAGCAGCCGACAGGGATCGACGAGCAATCAGCCCCAGCATTTT; j_gene: TRBJ1-5; v_gene: TRBV12-3/TRBV12-4; abundance: many; d_gene: TRBD1
CDR3aa: CASSEARGGADTQYF; CDR3nt: TGTGCCAGCAGTGAAGCGCGAGGGGGAGCAGATACGCAGTATTTT; j_gene: TRBJ2-3; v_gene: TRBV6-1; abundance: many; d_gene: .
CDR3aa: CASSLTGGTEAFF; CDR3nt: TGTGCCAGCAGCTTAACGGGTGGCACTGAAGCTTTCTTT; j_gene: TRBJ1-1; v_gene: TRBV11-2; abundance: many; d_gene: .
CDR3aa: CASSLAARGTQETQYF; CDR3nt: TGCGCCAGCAGCTTGGCTGCGCGGGGGACCCAAGAGACCCAGTACTTC; j_gene: TRBJ2-5; v_gene: TRBV5-1; abundance: many; d_gene: TRBD2
CDR3aa: CASSPPGQDTDTQYF; CDR3nt: TGTGCCAGCAGCCCCCCGGGACAGGACACAGATACGCAGTATTTT; j_gene: TRBJ2-3; v_gene: TRBV7-9; abundance: many; d_gene: TRBD1
CDR3aa: CASDGLGEGTQYF; CDR3nt: TGCGCCAGCGATGGATTGGGCGAAGGTACGCAGTATTTT; j_gene: TRBJ2-3; v_gene: TRBV5-1; abundance: many; d_gene: .
CDR3aa: CSAGTSGGVRGTDTQYF; CDR3nt: TGCAGTGCCGGGACTAGCGGGGGGGTGAGAGGCACAGATACGCAGTATTTT; j_gene: TRBJ2-3; v_gene: TRBV20-1; abundance: many; d_gene: TRBD2
CDR3aa: CASTDSFQETQYF; CDR3nt: TGTGCCAGCACGGACTCTTTCCAAGAGACCCAGTACTTC; j_gene: TRBJ2-5; v_gene: TRBV6-6; abundance: many; d_gene: .
CDR3aa: CASSPPGLAGVADEQFF; CDR3nt: TGTGCCAGCAGTCCCCCGGGACTAGCGGGGGTGGCGGATGAGCAGTTCTTC; j_gene: TRBJ2-1; v_gene: TRBV7-6; abundance: many; d_gene: TRBD2
CDR3aa: CSARDGGLPTDTQYF; CDR3nt: TGCAGTGCTAGAGACGGGGGACTACCCACAGATACGCAGTATTTT; j_gene: TRBJ2-3; v_gene: TRBV20-1; abundance: many; d_gene: TRBD2
CDR3aa: CVSSLSETQYF; CDR3nt: TGTGTCAGCAGCTTGAGTGAGACCCAGTACTTC; j_gene: TRBJ2-5; v_gene: TRBV5-6; abundance: few; d_gene: .
CDR3aa: CASSYSRHEQKLFF; CDR3nt: TGTGCCAGCAGTTACTCTCGACACGAACAAAAACTGTTTTTT; j_gene: TRBJ1-4; v_gene: TRBV6-5; abundance: many; d_gene: .
CDR3aa: CASSLGTGGRDTQYF; CDR3nt: TGCGCCAGCAGCCTCGGGACAGGGGGGAGAGATACGCAGTATTTT; j_gene: TRBJ2-3; v_gene: TRBV5-1; abundance: many; d_gene: TRBD1
CDR3aa: CASSLGQGPYQPQHF; CDR3nt: TGTGCCAGCAGCTTGGGACAGGGGCCGTATCAGCCCCAGCATTTT; j_gene: TRBJ1-5; v_gene: TRBV7-2; abundance: many; d_gene: TRBD1
CDR3aa: CASSLMSQLGTDTQYF; CDR3nt: TGCGCCAGCAGCCTCATGAGCCAGTTAGGCACAGATACGCAGTATTTT; j_gene: TRBJ2-3; v_gene: TRBV5-1; abundance: .; d_gene: .
CDR3aa: CASSRSGPESGYTF; CDR3nt: TGTGCCAGCAGCCGTTCTGGCCCGGAGTCCGGCTACACCTTC; j_gene: TRBJ1-2; v_gene: TRBV7-8; abundance: .; d_gene: .
CDR3aa: CASKGRSTDTQYF; CDR3nt: TGTGCCAGCAAGGGACGTAGCACAGATACGCAGTATTTT; j_gene: TRBJ2-3; v_gene: TRBV27; abundance: many; d_gene: .
CDR3aa: CASSSGASKEKLFF; CDR3nt: TGTGCCAGCAGCTCGGGGGCGTCGAAAGAAAAACTGTTTTTT; j_gene: TRBJ1-4; v_gene: TRBV7-9; abundance: many; d_gene: .
CDR3aa: CASSLAVAGNEQFF; CDR3nt: TGTGCCAGCAGCTTAGCGGTAGCGGGGAATGAGCAGTTCTTC; j_gene: TRBJ2-1; v_gene: TRBV7-2; abundance: many; d_gene: TRBD2
CDR3aa: CASRDFPDTQYF; CDR3nt: TGCGCCAGCAGGGACTTTCCAGATACGCAGTATTTT; j_gene: TRBJ2-3; v_gene: TRBV5-1; abundance: many; d_gene: .
CDR3aa: CSAPDSSTSSYNSPLHF; CDR3nt: TGCAGTGCTCCGGACAGCTCAACGAGCTCCTATAATTCACCCCTCCACTTT; j_gene: TRBJ1-6; v_gene: TRBV20-1; abundance: many; d_gene: .
CDR3aa: CASSPLRTPGTDTQYF; CDR3nt: TGTGCCAGCTCCCCCCTGCGGACACCCGGCACAGATACGCAGTATTTT; j_gene: TRBJ2-3; v_gene: TRBV18; abundance: .; d_gene: .
CDR3aa: CASSLTRDNNQPQHF; CDR3nt: TGTGCCAGCAGTTTAACCCGGGACAACAATCAGCCCCAGCATTTT; j_gene: TRBJ1-5; v_gene: TRBV6-5; abundance: many; d_gene: .
CDR3aa: CASSSTGGLVANYGYTF; CDR3nt: TGTGCCAGCAGCTCCACAGGGGGCTTGGTAGCTAACTATGGCTACACCTTC; j_gene: TRBJ1-2; v_gene: TRBV7-9; abundance: many; d_gene: TRBD1
CDR3aa: CSASGGRFSYEQYF; CDR3nt: TGCAGTGCTAGCGGGGGGCGATTCTCCTACGAGCAGTACTTC; j_gene: TRBJ2-7; v_gene: TRBV20-1; abundance: many; d_gene: .